The T cell receptor (beta chain) described here comes from a study of T-cell memory formation after mild COVID-19 listed by TCRdb under 2021. Turning to the overall study: TCR sequence clusters from the two donors were found to be largely donor specific. Longitudinal TCRalpha and TCRbeta repertoire sequencing tracked T-cell clones expanding and contracting after mild COVID-19 in two donors. Two young, previously healthy adult volunteers made up the cohort, one male and one female.

From the cysteine up to the phenylalanine, the CDR3 has a length of 14 residues. Only the CDR3 DNA is retained, 42 bases long and in frame from the first base. CDR1 SGHTA and CDR2 FQGNSA were looked up in the germline V gene. V loses 5 bases of germline sequence and J loses 2 bases, and the interval between the two ends is 13 bases. PBMCs were isolated by Ficoll-Paque density gradient centrifugation. Study-wide conclusions, independent of this receptor: Some responding clones were found in pre-infection memory, which suggests that pre-existing cross-reactive memory T cells took part in the SARS-CoV-2 response. Clones that contracted from day 15 to 85 showed balanced CD4/CD8 phenotypes, whereas a second wave of clones that expanded from day 15 to 37 leaned towards CD4+. Contracting CD4+ clones were found mainly in CM and EM memory subsets, while CD8+ clones were enriched in EMRA. SARS-CoV-2 specificity was not confirmed for the second-wave clones peaking on day 37. Only a couple of mild cases were covered by the study, and larger cohorts that include severe cases with pre-infection samples were considered necessary.

Sequenced using an Illumina NovaSeq 6000. cDNA libraries for TCRalpha and TCRbeta were prepared by 5'RACE using constant-segment primers, with sample barcodes and unique molecular identifiers added. Trizol reagent was used to extract RNA from every sample. The libraries were amplified in two PCR steps, and the second step added a second sample barcode and Illumina TruSeq adapters. The libraries were sequenced on an Illumina NovaSeq using 2 x 150 bp paired-end reads. In the paper's pipeline: With migec v1.2.7, reads were demultiplexed and then collapsed into UMI-guided consensus sequences. With mixcr v2.1.11, UMI consensuses were aligned to TRA and TRB V and J templates and assembled into clonotypes. Clonotypes were classified as expanded or contracted when called significant by both edgeR and NoisET, with noise models trained on biological replicates. For edgeR calls, the cutoffs were a false discovery rate-adjusted p below 0.01 and a log2 fold-change threshold of 1. PCA with hierarchical clustering of max-normalized trajectories of the 1000 most abundant clonotypes was used as exploratory dynamics analysis. The CD4 or CD8 phenotype of responding clones was assigned using the separately sequenced CD4+ and CD8+ repertoires. TCRdb cleaned the public reads at Q25 with fastp, built clones with MiXCR and kept in-frame beta chains. Identical CDR3 proteins give one entry, which carries the most common genes and DNA. The V and J calls reflect TCRdb's pipeline rather than the authors' work. The sample yields fewer than 250,000 distinct CDR3 sequences; around 25% were counted once. Over 10% of the sample is in the top ten clones.

This clonotype appeared a few times. This clone's antigen is unknown. Base qualities are missing; no much larger clone stands one base away. The chain employs TRBV7-2 and TRBJ2-7; the D gene is perhaps TRBD2, on 6 matching bases. The sequenced sample consisted of PBMCs or a T cell subset sorted from them (not recorded which). The receptor comes from an adult woman who had mild COVID-19 (a few samples of this study predate the infection). The sample titles of this study are shuffled in the database, so cell type and time point are left out; the donor was told from shared clones. The CDR3 sequence is CASSPHGGPYEQYF. The DNA sequence is as follows: TGTGCCAGCAGCCCCCACGGAGGGCCCTACGAGCAGTACTTC.